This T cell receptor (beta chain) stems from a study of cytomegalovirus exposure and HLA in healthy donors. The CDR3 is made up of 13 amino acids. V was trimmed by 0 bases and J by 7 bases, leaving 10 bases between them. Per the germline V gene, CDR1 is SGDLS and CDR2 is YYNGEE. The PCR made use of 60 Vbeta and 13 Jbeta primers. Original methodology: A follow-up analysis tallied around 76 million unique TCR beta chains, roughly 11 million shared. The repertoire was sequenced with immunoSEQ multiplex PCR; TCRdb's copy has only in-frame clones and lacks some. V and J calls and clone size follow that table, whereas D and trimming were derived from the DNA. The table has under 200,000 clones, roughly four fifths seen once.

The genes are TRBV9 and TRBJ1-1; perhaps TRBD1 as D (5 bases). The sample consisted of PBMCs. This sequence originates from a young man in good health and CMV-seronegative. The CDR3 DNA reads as TGTGCCAGCAGCGTAGGGGTGACAGTTGAAGCTTTCTTT. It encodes CASSVGVTVEAFF.